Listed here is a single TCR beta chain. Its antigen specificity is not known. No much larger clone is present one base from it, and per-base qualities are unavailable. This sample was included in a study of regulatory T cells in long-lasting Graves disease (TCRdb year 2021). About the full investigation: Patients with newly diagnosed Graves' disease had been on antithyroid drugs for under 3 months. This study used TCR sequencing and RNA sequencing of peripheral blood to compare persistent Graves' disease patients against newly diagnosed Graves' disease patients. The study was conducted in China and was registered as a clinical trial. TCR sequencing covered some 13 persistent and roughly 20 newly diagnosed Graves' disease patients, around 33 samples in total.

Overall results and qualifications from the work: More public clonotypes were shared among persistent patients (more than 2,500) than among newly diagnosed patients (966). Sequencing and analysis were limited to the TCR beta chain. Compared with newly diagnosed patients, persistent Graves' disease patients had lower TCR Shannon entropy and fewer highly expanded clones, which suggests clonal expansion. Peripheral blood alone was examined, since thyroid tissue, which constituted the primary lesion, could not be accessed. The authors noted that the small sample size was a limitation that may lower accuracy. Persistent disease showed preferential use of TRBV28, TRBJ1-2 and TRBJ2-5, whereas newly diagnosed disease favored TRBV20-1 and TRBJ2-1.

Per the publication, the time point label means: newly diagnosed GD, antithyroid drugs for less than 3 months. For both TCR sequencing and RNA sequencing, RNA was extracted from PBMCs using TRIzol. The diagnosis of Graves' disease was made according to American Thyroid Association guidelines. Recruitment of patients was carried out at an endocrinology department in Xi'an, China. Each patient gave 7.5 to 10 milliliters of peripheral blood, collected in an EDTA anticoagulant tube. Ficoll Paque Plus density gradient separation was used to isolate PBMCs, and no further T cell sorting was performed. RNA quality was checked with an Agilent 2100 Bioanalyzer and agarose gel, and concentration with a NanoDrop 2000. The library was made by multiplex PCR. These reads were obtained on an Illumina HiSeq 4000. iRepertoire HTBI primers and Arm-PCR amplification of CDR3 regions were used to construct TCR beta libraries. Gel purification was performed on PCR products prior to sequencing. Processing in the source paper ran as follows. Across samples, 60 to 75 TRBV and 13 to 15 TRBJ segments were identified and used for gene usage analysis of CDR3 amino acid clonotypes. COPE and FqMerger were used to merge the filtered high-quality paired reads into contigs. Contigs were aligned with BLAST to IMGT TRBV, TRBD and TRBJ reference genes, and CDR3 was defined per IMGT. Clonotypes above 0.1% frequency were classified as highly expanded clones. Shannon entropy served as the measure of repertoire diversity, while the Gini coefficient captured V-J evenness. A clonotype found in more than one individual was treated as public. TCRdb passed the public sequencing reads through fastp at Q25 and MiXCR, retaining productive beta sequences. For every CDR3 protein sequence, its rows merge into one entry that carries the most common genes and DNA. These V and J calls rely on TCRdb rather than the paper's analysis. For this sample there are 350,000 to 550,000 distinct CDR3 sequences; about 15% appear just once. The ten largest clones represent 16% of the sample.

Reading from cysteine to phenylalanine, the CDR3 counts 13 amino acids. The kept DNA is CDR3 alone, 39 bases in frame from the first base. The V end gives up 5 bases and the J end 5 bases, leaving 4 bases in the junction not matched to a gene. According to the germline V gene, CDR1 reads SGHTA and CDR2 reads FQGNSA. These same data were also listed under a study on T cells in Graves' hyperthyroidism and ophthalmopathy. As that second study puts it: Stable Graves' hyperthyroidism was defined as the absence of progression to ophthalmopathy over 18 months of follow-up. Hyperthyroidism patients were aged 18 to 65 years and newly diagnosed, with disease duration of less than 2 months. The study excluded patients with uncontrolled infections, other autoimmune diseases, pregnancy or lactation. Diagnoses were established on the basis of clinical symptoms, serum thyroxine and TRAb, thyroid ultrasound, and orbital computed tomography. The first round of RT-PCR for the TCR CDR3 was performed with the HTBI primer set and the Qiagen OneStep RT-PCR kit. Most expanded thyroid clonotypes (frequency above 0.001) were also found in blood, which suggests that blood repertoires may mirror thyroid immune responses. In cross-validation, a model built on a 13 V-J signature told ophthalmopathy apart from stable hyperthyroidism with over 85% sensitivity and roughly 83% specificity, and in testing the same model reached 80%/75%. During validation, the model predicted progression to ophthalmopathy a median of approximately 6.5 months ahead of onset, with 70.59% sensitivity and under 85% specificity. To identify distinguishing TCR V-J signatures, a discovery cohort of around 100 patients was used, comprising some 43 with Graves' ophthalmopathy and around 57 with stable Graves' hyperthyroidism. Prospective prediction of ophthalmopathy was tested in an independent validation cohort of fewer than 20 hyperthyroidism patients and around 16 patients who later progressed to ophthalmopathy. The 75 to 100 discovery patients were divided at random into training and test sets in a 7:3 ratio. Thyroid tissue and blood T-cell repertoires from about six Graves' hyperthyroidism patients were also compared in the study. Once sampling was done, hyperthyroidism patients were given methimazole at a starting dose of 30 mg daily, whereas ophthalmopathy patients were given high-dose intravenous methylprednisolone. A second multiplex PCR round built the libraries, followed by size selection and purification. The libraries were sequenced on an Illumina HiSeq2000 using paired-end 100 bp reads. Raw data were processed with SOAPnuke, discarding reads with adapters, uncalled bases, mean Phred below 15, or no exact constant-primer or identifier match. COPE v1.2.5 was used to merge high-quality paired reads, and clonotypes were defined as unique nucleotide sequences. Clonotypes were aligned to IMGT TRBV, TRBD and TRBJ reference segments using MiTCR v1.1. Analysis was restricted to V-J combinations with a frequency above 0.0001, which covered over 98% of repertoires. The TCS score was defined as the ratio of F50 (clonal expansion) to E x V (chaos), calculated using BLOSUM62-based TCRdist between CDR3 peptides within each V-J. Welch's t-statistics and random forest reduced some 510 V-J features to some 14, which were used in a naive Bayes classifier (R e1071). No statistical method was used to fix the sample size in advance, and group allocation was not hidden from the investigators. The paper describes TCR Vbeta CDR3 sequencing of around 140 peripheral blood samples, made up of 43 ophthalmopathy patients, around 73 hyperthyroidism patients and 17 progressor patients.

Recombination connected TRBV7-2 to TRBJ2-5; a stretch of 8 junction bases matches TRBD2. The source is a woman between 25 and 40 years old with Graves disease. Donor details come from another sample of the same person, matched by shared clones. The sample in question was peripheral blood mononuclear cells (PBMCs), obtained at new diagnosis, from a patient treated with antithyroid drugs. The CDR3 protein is CASSRSGTETQYF. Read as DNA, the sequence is TGTGCCAGCAGCCGTAGCGGGACGGAGACCCAGTACTTC.